Following are 21 T cell receptor beta chains from one sample sequenced in a study of blood T cells in healthy people across ages. A second PCR of roughly 7 to 11 cycles used a sample-barcoded 5' primer and a J-beta primer mix. TCRdb fed the 5' RACE reads into MiXCR, producing one record per CDR3 protein. The table records roughly 700,000 distinct CDR3 sequences, around 48% of them present only once. Sequenced: blood. The receptors were gathered from a woman aged 55-70 years in good health.

The table lists this clonotype with a count of one. The chain has TRBV20-1 and TRBJ2-1; D tentatively reads TRBD1 or TRBD2 (5 bases each). The CDR3 totals 15 residues. Between the trimmed V and J ends, which lost 2 bases and 7 bases, there was a span of 18 bases. The V gene's germline CDR1 is DFQATT and CDR2 SNEGSKA (reference sequence). The CDR3 DNA follows: TGCAGTGCTAGAATGGGGAGCGGTGGGGGAAATGAGCAGTTCTTC. Its translation is CSARMGSGGGNEQFF.

CDR3 loop: CSARDPGGENEQFF. The CDR3 nucleotides read TGCAGTGCTAGGGACCCAGGGGGTGAAAATGAGCAGTTCTTC. The chain combines TRBV20-1 with TRBJ2-1, with TRBD1 matching over 7 bases. V was pared by 3 bases and J by 7 bases, with 9 bases of the junction left unmatched. The CDR3 totals 14 residues. Germline CDR1 is DFQATT and CDR2 is SNEGSKA (reference sequence).

Here the CDR3 DNA reads TGTGCCAGCAGTGAACCAGGCGCAAACCCTGGAAACACCATATATTTT. Its translation is CASSEPGANPGNTIYF. This chain joins TRBV25-1 and TRBJ1-3; D gene ambiguous. The CDR3 covers 16 residues. CDR1 and CDR2 (germline): MGHDK, SYGVNS. Trimming pared 2 bases from V and 2 bases from J, leaving 13 bases between.

In DNA form, the CDR3 reads TGTGCCAGCAGCTTAAGTCGGGCGACGGGAGTAGTATCCCCAGAGACCCAGTACTTC. Protein product: CASSLSRATGVVSPETQYF. This chain links TRBV7-2 with TRBJ2-7; TRBD2 might be the D (6 bases). The DNA matches TRBJ2-5 better at its end, which makes the J call doubtful. The CDR3 has 19 residues. Germline CDR1 SGHTA, CDR2 FQGNSA.

V usage is TRBV20-1 and J usage is TRBJ2-7; TRBD2 agrees at 13 bases. CDR3 length equals 15 residues. Unmatched junction bases numbered 7, after V lost 5 bases and J lost 3 bases. Germline CDR1 DFQATT, CDR2 SNEGSKA (reference sequence). CDR3 sequence (DNA): TGCAGTGCTTCCGGACTAGCGGGAGTCAGCTACGAGCAGTACTTC. It codes for CSASGLAGVSYEQYF.

The chain uses TRBV10-3 and TRBJ2-4; no definite D call. Germline-derived CDR1 and CDR2 are ENHRY and SYGVKD. The CDR3 spans 11 residues. Trimming shortened V by 10 bases and J by 13 bases, and 17 bases separated the two germline ends. The CDR3 loop reads CASGYSSRQYF. In nucleotides, the CDR3 is TGTGCCAGCGGTTACTCGTCCAGGCAGTACTTC.

In its sample, this clonotype was seen once. The chain employs TRBV5-1 and TRBJ1-1; TRBD1 matches at 7 bases. Per germline, CDR1 SGHRS and CDR2 YFSETQ. With 0 bases clipped from V and 5 bases from J, the junction kept 7 bases outside the gene matches. This CDR3 contains 15 residues. CDR3 sequence (DNA): TGCGCCAGCAGCTTGGGCCGACAGGGCCGGACTGAAGCTTTCTTT. It translates to CASSLGRQGRTEAFF.

Notes on this clonotype: An end of the junction does not agree with germline; a read error may underlie this. V is TRBV7-6 and J is TRBJ2-7; either TRBD1 or TRBD2 may supply D (5 bases each). The CDR3 is 15 residues long. Germline CDR1 SGHVS, CDR2 FNYEAQ. The CDR3 DNA is TGTGCTAGCAGCCCGCGTAGTATGGGGACGAGTGAGCAGTACTTC. Residues: CASSPRSMGTSEQYF.

The genes are TRBV5-1 and TRBJ1-1, with D perhaps matching TRBD1 (5 bases). Deletions cut 5 bases from V and 0 bases from J, with 17 bases between. Germline V CDR1 and CDR2: SGHRS, YFSETQ. The CDR3 covers 16 residues. CDR3 protein: CASSVESAGLNTEAFF. The DNA of the CDR3 is TGCGCCAGCAGTGTGGAATCTGCAGGGTTGAACACTGAAGCTTTCTTT. Filled out from reference TRBV5-1 and TRBJ1-1, the complete variable domain reads KAGVTQTPRYLIKTRGQQVTLSCSPISGHRSVSWYQQTPGQGLQFLFEYFSETQRNKGNFPGRFSGRQFSNSRSEMNVSTLELGDSALYLCASSVESAGLNTEAFFGQGTRLTVV.

The chain combines TRBV12-3 or TRBV12-4 with TRBJ2-3, with no clear D. The germline V and J ends were trimmed by 6 bases and 2 bases, with 12 bases remaining between them. The CDR3 loop spans 14 amino acids. The CDR3 DNA is TGTGCCAGCAGACACAGAGTGAACACAGATACGCAGTATTTT. It is translated as CASRHRVNTDTQYF.

This clonotype was observed a single time. The chain uses TRBV20-1 and TRBJ1-5; D possibly corresponds to TRBD1 (5 bases). The CDR3 contains 12 residues. Germline V lookup: CDR1 DFQATT, CDR2 SNEGSKA (reference sequence). V dropped 5 bases and J dropped 2 bases, with 7 bases sitting between them. CDR3 region: CSAGDGNQPQHF. The CDR3 nucleotides read TGCAGTGCTGGGGACGGCAATCAGCCCCAGCATTTT.

The gene calls are TRBV20-1 and TRBJ2-3; the match to TRBD1 covers 10 bases. Losses at the gene ends were 3 bases for V and 3 bases for J; bases not matched to a gene: 6. Per the germline V gene, CDR1 is DFQATT and CDR2 is SNEGSKA (reference sequence). This CDR3 region has 15 residues. The CDR3 is CSASRPGQGTDTQYF. The CDR3 DNA reads TGCAGTGCTAGCAGACCGGGACAGGGGACAGATACGCAGTATTTT.

V is TRBV27 and J is TRBJ1-1; D is perhaps TRBD1 (6 bases). CDR1 is MNHEY, CDR2 SMNVEV, per germline (reference sequence). V gave up 5 bases and J gave up 4 bases, with 17 bases separating them. This CDR3 is built from 15 residues. Here the CDR3 reads CASSPGAQGSTEAFF. As DNA, the CDR3 is TGTGCCAGCAGTCCCGGGGCCCAGGGGAGCACTGAAGCTTTCTTT.

At least ten counts were recorded for this clonotype. The chain uses TRBV9 and TRBJ1-1; D is perhaps TRBD1 (5 bases). The CDR3 totals 14 residues. The V end lost 4 bases, the J end lost 1 base, and 11 bases lay between the germline ends. Germline V gene data show CDR1 as SGDLS and CDR2 as YYNGEE. CDR3 coding DNA: TGTGCCAGCAGCCTAAGTGGGGGGAACACTGAAGCTTTCTTT. Residues: CASSLSGGNTEAFF.

The J gene is TRBJ1-1, the V gene TRBV27, with 8 bases identical to TRBD1. V was clipped by 6 bases and J by 1 base; unmatched bases: 7. Germline CDR1 is MNHEY and CDR2 is SMNVEV (reference sequence). The CDR3 covers 15 residues. CDR3 bases: TGTGCCAGCAGCCCTCAGCAGGGGGCGAACACTGAAGCTTTCTTT. It yields the protein CASSPQQGANTEAFF.

In its sample, this clonotype was seen a few times. The CDR3 here is CASSQDPTSTGNTEAFF. As DNA, the CDR3 is TGCGCCAGCAGCCAAGATCCGACGTCTACAGGGAACACTGAAGCTTTCTTT. The V gene is TRBV4-3, the J gene TRBJ1-1; possible D gene TRBD1, 5 bases. This CDR3 contains 17 residues. Germline values: CDR1 LGHNA, CDR2 YSLEER. Deletions cut 0 bases from V and 1 base from J, with 15 bases between.

This clonotype appeared a few times. Mismatch with germline at one junction end may stem from a read error. This sequence joins TRBV6-2 or TRBV6-3 and TRBJ2-3, with D unresolved. Germline V gives CDR1 MNHEY, CDR2 SVGEGT. This CDR3 has 14 residues. The CDR3 is CASSNSPNTDTQYF. CDR3 DNA sequence: TGTGCCAGCAGTAACTCCCCCAACACAGATACGCAGTATTTT.

The DNA for the CDR3 is TGTGCCAGCAGTTTTTGGGCGGGAGGAAACAATGAGCAGTTCTTC. It translates to CASSFWAGGNNEQFF. This chain connects TRBV12-3 or TRBV12-4 to TRBJ2-1, with 8 nucleotides matching TRBD2. Trimming removed 3 bases from V and 5 bases from J; junction bases left unmatched: 6. The CDR3 is 15 residues long.

This clonotype was counted a single time. The chain carries TRBV5-6 and TRBJ2-7, with D possibly matching TRBD1 (5 bases). Per the germline V gene, CDR1 is SGHDT and CDR2 is YYEEEE. The CDR3 runs to 16 residues. Trimming removed 2 bases from V and 4 bases from J, with 19 bases in between. The CDR3 nucleotides read TGTGCCAGCAGCTTAGGTCCAAGGACAACGACGTACGAGCAGTACTTC. The encoded protein is CASSLGPRTTTYEQYF.

This clonotype was seen more than once but under ten times. The chain recombines TRBV4-3 with TRBJ1-2, with D perhaps TRBD1 (5 bases). This CDR3 has 16 amino acids. With 0 bases removed from V and 1 base from J, the gap between germline ends came to 12 bases. CDR1 and CDR2 from the germline V gene are LGHNA and YSLEER. The CDR3 sequence is CASSQDGGAVNYGYTF. CDR3 DNA sequence: TGCGCCAGCAGCCAAGATGGCGGGGCCGTTAACTATGGCTACACCTTC.

The rearrangement links TRBV29-1 to TRBJ2-7, with a tentative D call TRBD2 (5 bases). The length of the CDR3 is 14 residues. V gave up 1 base and J gave up 1 base, with 11 bases separating them. Germline V CDR1 and CDR2: SQVTM, ANQGSEA. CDR3 in amino acids: CSVEVGMESYEQYF. CDR3 coding DNA: TGCAGCGTTGAAGTCGGGATGGAATCCTACGAGCAGTACTTC.